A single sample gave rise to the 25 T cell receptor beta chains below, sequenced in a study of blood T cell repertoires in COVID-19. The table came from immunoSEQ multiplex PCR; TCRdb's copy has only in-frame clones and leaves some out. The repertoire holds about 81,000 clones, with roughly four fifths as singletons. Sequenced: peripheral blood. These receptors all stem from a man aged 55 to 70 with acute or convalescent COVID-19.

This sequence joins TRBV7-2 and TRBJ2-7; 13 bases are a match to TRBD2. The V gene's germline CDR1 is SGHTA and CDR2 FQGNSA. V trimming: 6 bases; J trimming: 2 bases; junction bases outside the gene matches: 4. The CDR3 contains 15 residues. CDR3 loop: CASRLAGGPTYEQYF. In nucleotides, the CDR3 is TGTGCCAGCAGACTAGCGGGAGGGCCTACCTACGAGCAGTACTTC.

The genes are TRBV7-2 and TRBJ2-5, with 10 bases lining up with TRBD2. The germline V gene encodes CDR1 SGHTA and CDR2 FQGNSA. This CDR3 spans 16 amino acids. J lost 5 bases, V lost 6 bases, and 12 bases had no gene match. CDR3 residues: CASSSKSGGARETQYF. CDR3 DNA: TGTGCCAGCAGTTCTAAAAGCGGGGGGGCCAGGGAGACCCAGTACTTC.

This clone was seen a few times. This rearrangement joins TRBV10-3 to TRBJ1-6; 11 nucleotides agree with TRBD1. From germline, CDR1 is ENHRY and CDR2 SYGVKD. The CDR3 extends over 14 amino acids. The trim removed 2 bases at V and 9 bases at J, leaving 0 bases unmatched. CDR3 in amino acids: CAISEGQGASPLHF. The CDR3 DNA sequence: TGTGCCATCAGTGAGGGACAGGGGGCTTCACCCCTCCACTTT.

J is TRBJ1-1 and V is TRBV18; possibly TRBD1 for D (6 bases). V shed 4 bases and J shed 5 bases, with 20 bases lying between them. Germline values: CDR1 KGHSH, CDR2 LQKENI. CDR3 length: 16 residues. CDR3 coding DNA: TGTGCCAGCTCACTACAGACGGCACAGGGAAAAACTGAAGCTTTCTTT. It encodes CASSLQTAQGKTEAFF.

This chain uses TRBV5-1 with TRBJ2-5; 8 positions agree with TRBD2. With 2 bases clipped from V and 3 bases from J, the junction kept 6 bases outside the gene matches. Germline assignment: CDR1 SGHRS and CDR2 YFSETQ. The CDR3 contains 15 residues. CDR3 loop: CASSFSSGGEETQYF. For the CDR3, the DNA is TGCGCCAGCAGCTTCTCGAGCGGGGGAGAAGAGACCCAGTACTTC.

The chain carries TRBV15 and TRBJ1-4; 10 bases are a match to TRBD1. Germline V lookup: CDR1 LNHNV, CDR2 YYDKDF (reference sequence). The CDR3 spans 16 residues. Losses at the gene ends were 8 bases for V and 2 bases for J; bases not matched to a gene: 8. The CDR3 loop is CATGEGTGDTNEKLFF. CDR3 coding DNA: TGTGCCACCGGGGAAGGGACAGGGGACACTAATGAAAAACTGTTTTTT.

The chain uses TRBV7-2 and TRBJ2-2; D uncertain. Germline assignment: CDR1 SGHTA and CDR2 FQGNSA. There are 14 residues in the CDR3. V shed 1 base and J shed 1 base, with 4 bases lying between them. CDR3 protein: CASSLGGNTGELFF. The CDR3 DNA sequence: TGTGCCAGCAGCTTAGGCGGGAACACCGGGGAGCTGTTTTTT.

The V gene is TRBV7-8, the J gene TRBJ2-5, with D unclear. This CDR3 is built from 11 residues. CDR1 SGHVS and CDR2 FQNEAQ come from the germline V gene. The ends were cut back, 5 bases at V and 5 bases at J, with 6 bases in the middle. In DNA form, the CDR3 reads TGTGCCAGCAGCCCAGATGAGACCCAGTACTTC. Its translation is CASSPDETQYF.

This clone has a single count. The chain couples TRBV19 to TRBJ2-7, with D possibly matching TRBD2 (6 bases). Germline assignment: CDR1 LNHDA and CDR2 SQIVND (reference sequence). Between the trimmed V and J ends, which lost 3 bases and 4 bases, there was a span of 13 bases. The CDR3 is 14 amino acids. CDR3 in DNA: TGTGCCAGTAGTATCTCGCGGGACCTATACGAGCAGTACTTC. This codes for CASSISRDLYEQYF.

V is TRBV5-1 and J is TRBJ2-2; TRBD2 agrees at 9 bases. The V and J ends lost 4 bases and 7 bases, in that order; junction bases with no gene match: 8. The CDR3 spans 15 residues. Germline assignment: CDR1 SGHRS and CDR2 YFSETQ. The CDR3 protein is CASSALAGSNGELFF. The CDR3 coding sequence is TGCGCCAGCAGCGCCCTAGCGGGGAGTAACGGGGAGCTGTTTTTT.

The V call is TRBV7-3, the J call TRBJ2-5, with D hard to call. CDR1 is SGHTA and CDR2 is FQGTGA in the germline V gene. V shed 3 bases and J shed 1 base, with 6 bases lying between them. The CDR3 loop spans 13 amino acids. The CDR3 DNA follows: TGTGCCAGCAGCTTCCACAGCCAAGAGACCCAGTACTTC. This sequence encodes CASSFHSQETQYF. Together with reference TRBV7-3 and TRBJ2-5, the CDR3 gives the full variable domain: GAGVSQTPSNKVTEKGKYVELRCDPISGHTALYWYRQSLGQGPEFLIYFQGTGAADDSGLPNDRFFAVRPEGSVSTLKIQRTERGDSAVYLCASSFHSQETQYFGPGTRLLVL.

The CDR3 coding sequence is TGTGCCAGCAGCCTACACTCCGGAGGAAACACTGAAGCTTTCTTT. Its translation is CASSLHSGGNTEAFF. The chain couples TRBV9 to TRBJ1-1; D unclear. V gave up 4 bases and J gave up 2 bases, with 15 bases separating them. CDR1 and CDR2 from the germline V gene are SGDLS and YYNGEE. The CDR3 loop spans 15 amino acids.

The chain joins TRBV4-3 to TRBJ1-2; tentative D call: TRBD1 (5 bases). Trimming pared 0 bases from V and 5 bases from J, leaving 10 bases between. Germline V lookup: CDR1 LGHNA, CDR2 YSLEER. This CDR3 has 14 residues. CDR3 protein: CASSQDLSGYGYTF. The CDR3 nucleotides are TGCGCCAGCAGCCAAGATCTTTCAGGGTATGGCTACACCTTC.

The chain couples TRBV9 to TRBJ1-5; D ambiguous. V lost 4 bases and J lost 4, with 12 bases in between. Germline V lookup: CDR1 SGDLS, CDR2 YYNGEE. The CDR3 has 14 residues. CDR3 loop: CASSKESGNQPQHF. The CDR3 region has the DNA TGTGCCAGCAGCAAAGAGTCGGGGAATCAGCCCCAGCATTTT.

Here the CDR3 DNA reads TGCGCCAGCAGCTTGGGGGCAGGGGGAAATCAGCCCCAGCATTTT. It encodes CASSLGAGGNQPQHF. This rearrangement joins TRBV5-1 to TRBJ1-5; 7 nucleotides align to TRBD1. The CDR3 is 15 amino acids. Germline trimming cut 0 bases from V and 4 bases from J; bases unmatched to any gene: 4. Germline V gene sequence: CDR1 SGHRS, CDR2 YFSETQ.

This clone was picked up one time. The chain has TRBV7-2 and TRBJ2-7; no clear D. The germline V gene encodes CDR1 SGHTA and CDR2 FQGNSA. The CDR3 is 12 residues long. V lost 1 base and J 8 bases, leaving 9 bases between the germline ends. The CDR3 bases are TGTGCCAGCAGCTTAGATTCAGATCAGCAGTACTTC. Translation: CASSLDSDQQYF. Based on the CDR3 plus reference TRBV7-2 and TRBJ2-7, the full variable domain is GAGVSQSPSNKVTEKGKDVELRCDPISGHTALYWYRQSLGQGLEFLIYFQGNSAPDKSGLPSDRFSAERTGGSVSTLTIQRTQQEDSAVYLCASSLDSDQQYFGPGTRLTVT.

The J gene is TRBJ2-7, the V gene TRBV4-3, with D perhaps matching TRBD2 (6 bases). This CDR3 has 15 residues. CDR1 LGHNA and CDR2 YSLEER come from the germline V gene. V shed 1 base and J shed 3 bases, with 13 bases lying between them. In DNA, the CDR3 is TGCGCCAGCAGCCAAGTAGCGGACTCTCGCTACGAGCAGTACTTC. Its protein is CASSQVADSRYEQYF.

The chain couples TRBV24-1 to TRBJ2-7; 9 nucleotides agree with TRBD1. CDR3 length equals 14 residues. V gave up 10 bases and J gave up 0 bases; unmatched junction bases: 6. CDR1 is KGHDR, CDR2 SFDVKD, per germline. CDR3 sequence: CATKPGQGSYEQYF. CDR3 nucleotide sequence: TGTGCCACGAAACCGGGACAGGGCTCCTACGAGCAGTACTTC.

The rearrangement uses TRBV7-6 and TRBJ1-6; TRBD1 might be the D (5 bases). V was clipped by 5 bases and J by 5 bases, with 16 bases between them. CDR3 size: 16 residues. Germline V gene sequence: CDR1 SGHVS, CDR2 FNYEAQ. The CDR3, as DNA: TGTGCCAGCAGCCTACGTCCTCCAGGGAATAATTCACCCCTCCACTTT. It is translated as CASSLRPPGNNSPLHF. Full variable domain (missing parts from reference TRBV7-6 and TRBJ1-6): GAGVSQSPRYKVTKRGQDVALRCDPISGHVSLYWYRQALGQGPEFLTYFNYEAQQDKSGLPNDRFSAERPEGSISTLTIQRTEQRDSAMYRCASSLRPPGNNSPLHFGNGTRLTVT.

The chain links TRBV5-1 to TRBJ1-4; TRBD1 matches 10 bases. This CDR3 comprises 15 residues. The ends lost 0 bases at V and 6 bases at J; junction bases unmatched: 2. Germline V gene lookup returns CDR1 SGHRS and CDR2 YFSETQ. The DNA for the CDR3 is TGCGCCAGCAGCTTGGAAGGGACAGGGGATGAAAAACTGTTTTTT. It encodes CASSLEGTGDEKLFF.

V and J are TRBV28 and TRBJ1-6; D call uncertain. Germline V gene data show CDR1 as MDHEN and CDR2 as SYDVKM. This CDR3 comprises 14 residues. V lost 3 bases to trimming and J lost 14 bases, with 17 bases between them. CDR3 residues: CASSLEGEVLALHF. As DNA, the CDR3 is TGTGCCAGCAGTTTGGAGGGAGAGGTTTTAGCCCTCCACTTT.

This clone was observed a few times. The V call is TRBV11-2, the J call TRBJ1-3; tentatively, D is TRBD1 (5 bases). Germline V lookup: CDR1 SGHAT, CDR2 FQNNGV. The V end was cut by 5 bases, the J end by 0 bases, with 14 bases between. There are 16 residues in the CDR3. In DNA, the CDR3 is TGTGCCAGCAGCCCGGCCGGGGGTTTCTCTGGAAACACCATATATTTT. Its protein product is CASSPAGGFSGNTIYF.

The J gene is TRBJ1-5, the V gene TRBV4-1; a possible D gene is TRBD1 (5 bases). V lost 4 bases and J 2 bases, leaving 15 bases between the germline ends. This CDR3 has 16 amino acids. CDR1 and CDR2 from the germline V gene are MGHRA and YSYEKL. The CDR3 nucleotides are TGCGCCAGCAGCCCCGCCCCGACAGCAGGCAATCAGCCCCAGCATTTT. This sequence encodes CASSPAPTAGNQPQHF.

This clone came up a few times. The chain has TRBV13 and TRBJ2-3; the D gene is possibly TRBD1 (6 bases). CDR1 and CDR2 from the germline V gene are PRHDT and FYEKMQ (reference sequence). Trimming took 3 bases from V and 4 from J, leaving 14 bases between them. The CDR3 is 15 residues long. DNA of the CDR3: TGTGCCAGCAGCTTTAGGGGGTCCCTATCAGATACGCAGTATTTT. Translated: CASSFRGSLSDTQYF.

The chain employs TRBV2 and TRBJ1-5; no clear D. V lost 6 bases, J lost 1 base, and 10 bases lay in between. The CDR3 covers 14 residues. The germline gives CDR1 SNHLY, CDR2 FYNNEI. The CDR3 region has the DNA TGTGCCAGCAGCCGGGCGGGGAGCAATCAGCCCCAGCATTTT. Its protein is CASSRAGSNQPQHF.